The 27 T cell receptor beta chains below all came from one sample that was sequenced in a study of control samples from healthy donors and cancer patients. Libraries were prepared by immunoSEQ multiplex PCR; TCRdb keeps only in-frame clonotypes and omits some of them. This table has about 2,500 clones, over 95% appearing once. Material for sequencing was PBMCs. These receptors were obtained from a man in his 70s with head and neck cancer.

There are a few counts of this clone. This chain links TRBV4-2 with TRBJ1-2; possibly TRBD1 for D (5 bases). V was trimmed by 1 base and J by 10 bases, leaving 16 bases between them. Germline CDR1 and CDR2: LGHNA and YNFKEQ. The CDR3 is 14 residues long. The CDR3 sequence: CASSQVIRGSIYTF. The CDR3 DNA sequence: TGTGCCAGCAGCCAAGTAATAAGGGGCAGTATCTACACCTTC.

The chain links TRBV5-1 to TRBJ2-1; 11 positions agree with TRBD2. This CDR3 region has 15 residues. V shed 3 bases, J shed 4 bases, and the junction held 3 bases outside the gene matches. Germline lookup yields CDR1 SGHRS and CDR2 YFSETQ. DNA of the CDR3: TGCGCCAGCAGCTCCGGGACTAGCGGATACAATGAGCAGTTCTTC. This sequence encodes CASSSGTSGYNEQFF.

The genes are TRBV6-8 and TRBJ2-1, with D unresolved. Germline V gene data show CDR1 as MNHGY and CDR2 as SAAAGT. This CDR3 region has 13 residues. V lost 10 bases to trimming and J lost 6 bases, with 16 bases between them. CDR3 region: CAIRPPRCNEQFF. The CDR3 nucleotides read TGTGCCATCCGTCCCCCTCGGTGCAATGAGCAGTTCTTC.

The sample holds one count of this clone. V is TRBV2 and J is TRBJ2-7; D gene uncertain. V lost 0 bases and J 3 bases, leaving 24 bases between the germline ends. The V gene's germline CDR1 is SNHLY and CDR2 FYNNEI. This CDR3 has 19 amino acids. This CDR3 reads CASSEAFYSEKGFVYEQYF. CDR3 bases: TGTGCCAGCAGTGAAGCGTTCTACAGCGAGAAAGGCTTTGTCTACGAGCAGTACTTC.

J is TRBJ2-1 and V is TRBV14; 7 nucleotides align to TRBD1. V was clipped by 3 bases and J by 8 bases; unmatched bases: 13. Germline V gene data show CDR1 as SGHDN and CDR2 as FVKESK. There are 16 residues in the CDR3. The CDR3 loop reads CASSHRQGSVLYEQFF. CDR3 nucleotides: TGTGCCAGCAGCCATCGACAGGGTAGCGTGCTTTATGAGCAGTTCTTC.

The rearrangement uses TRBV7-9 and TRBJ1-4; D is ambiguous. V shed 3 bases and J shed 0 bases, with 8 bases lying between them. The CDR3 runs to 15 residues. Germline lookup yields CDR1 SEHNR and CDR2 FQNEAQ (reference sequence). Here the CDR3 DNA reads TGTGCCAGCAGCTTCGGAGACGCAACTAATGAAAAACTGTTTTTT. Encoded protein: CASSFGDATNEKLFF.

This chain connects TRBV11-2 to TRBJ1-5; tentative D call: TRBD1 (6 bases). Between the trimmed V and J ends, which lost 0 bases and 6 bases, there was a span of 9 bases. This CDR3 contains 14 residues. Germline V gives CDR1 SGHAT, CDR2 FQNNGV. CDR3 amino acids: CASSLERGGQPQHF. The CDR3 DNA follows: TGTGCCAGCAGCTTAGAGAGAGGGGGTCAGCCCCAGCATTTT.

The rearrangement uses TRBV5-1 and TRBJ2-5, with 7 bases fitting TRBD2. Germline loops: CDR1 SGHRS, CDR2 YFSETQ. CDR3 length: 14 amino acids. Losses at the gene ends were 4 bases for V and 5 bases for J; bases not matched to a gene: 8. CDR3 nucleotides: TGCGCCAGCAGCCCCACTAGCGCCGGGGAGACCCAGTACTTC. Its protein product is CASSPTSAGETQYF. The full variable domain, its missing parts supplied by reference TRBV5-1 and TRBJ2-5, is KAGVTQTPRYLIKTRGQQVTLSCSPISGHRSVSWYQQTPGQGLQFLFEYFSETQRNKGNFPGRFSGRQFSNSRSEMNVSTLELGDSALYLCASSPTSAGETQYFGPGTRLLVL.

V and J are TRBV10-3 and TRBJ2-7; TRBD1 matches 8 bases. Per germline, CDR1 ENHRY and CDR2 SYGVKD. The CDR3 runs to 11 residues. The ends lost 6 bases at V and 10 bases at J; junction bases unmatched: 5. The DNA for the CDR3 is TGTGCCATCAGCCAGGACAGGGACCAGTACTTC. It encodes CAISQDRDQYF.

This chain links TRBV7-2 with TRBJ2-3; D unresolved. Trimming took 5 bases from V and 4 from J, leaving 13 bases between them. Per germline, CDR1 SGHTA and CDR2 FQGNSA. The CDR3 spans 14 residues. The CDR3 region is CASSPSPTPDTQYF. Written as DNA, the CDR3 is TGTGCCAGCAGCCCCTCCCCTACTCCAGATACGCAGTATTTT. The variable domain in full, completed from reference TRBV7-2 and TRBJ2-3, reads GAGVSQSPSNKVTEKGKDVELRCDPISGHTALYWYRQSLGQGLEFLIYFQGNSAPDKSGLPSDRFSAERTGGSVSTLTIQRTQQEDSAVYLCASSPSPTPDTQYFGPGTRLTVL.

V is TRBV30 and J is TRBJ1-2; no definite D call. The CDR3 is 11 residues long. CDR1 and CDR2 (germline): GTSNPN, SVGIG (reference sequence). Trimming cost V 2 bases and J 8 bases, with 9 bases left between them. CDR3 protein: CAWSLVRGYTF. CDR3 nucleotides: TGTGCCTGGAGTCTAGTCCGGGGCTACACCTTC.

The chain employs TRBV7-6 and TRBJ2-2; unclear D gene. The CDR3 contains 12 residues. CDR1 and CDR2 (germline): SGHVS, FNYEAQ. The V and J ends lost 4 bases and 3 bases respectively, with 3 bases between them. The chain's CDR3 is CASSSDTGELFF. CDR3 nucleotide sequence: TGTGCCAGCAGCTCCGACACCGGGGAGCTGTTTTTT.

The chain is built from TRBV6-5 and TRBJ2-1; 12 bases are a match to TRBD2. After removal of 5 bases from V and 7 bases from J, the junction contained 3 bases not matched to a gene. The CDR3 contains 14 residues. Looked up from germline, CDR1 is MNHEY and CDR2 is SVGAGI. Here the CDR3 DNA reads TGTGCCAGCAGTCTAGCGGGGGGGCCGAATGAGCAGTTCTTC. This gives the protein CASSLAGGPNEQFF.

V gene TRBV20-1 combines with J gene TRBJ2-1; D is possibly TRBD1 (6 bases). The CDR3 runs 15 residues. Germline CDR1 is DFQATT and CDR2 is SNEGSKA (reference sequence). V lost 3 bases and J 6 bases, leaving 18 bases between the germline ends. The CDR3 loop reads CSASTGTLRGNEQFF. For the CDR3, the DNA is TGCAGTGCTAGTACCGGGACACTACGAGGCAATGAGCAGTTCTTC.

This clone was recorded once. This chain links TRBV11-1 with TRBJ2-1, with 9 bases fitting TRBD2. The CDR3 has 15 residues. Germline values: CDR1 SGHAT, CDR2 FQDESV (reference sequence). The V gene end was trimmed by 4 bases and the J gene end by 4 bases; junction bases not matched to a gene: 5. CDR3 protein: CASSYSGGVYNEQFF. The DNA of the CDR3 is TGTGCCAGCAGCTATAGCGGGGGAGTTTACAATGAGCAGTTCTTC.

The chain couples TRBV7-9 to TRBJ2-5; TRBD2 aligns across 7 bases. After removal of 2 bases from V and 4 bases from J, the junction contained 7 bases not matched to a gene. The CDR3 sequence is 15 residues long. Looked up from germline, CDR1 is SEHNR and CDR2 is FQNEAQ (reference sequence). The CDR3 DNA reads TGTGCCAGCAGCTTATATACTAGCGAGGGAGAGACCCAGTACTTC. Its translation is CASSLYTSEGETQYF.

The chain employs TRBV5-1 and TRBJ2-1; a possible D gene is TRBD1 (5 bases). The CDR3 is 15 residues long. V was trimmed by 0 bases and J by 2 bases, leaving 9 bases between them. Germline V gives CDR1 SGHRS, CDR2 YFSETQ. The CDR3 bases are TGCGCCAGCAGCTTGGGTGGGGCAACCTACAATGAGCAGTTCTTC. Amino acid sequence: CASSLGGATYNEQFF.

The chain combines TRBV19 with TRBJ1-4; TRBD1 agrees at 7 bases. CDR1 is LNHDA and CDR2 is SQIVND in the germline V gene (reference sequence). CDR3 length: 14 residues. V shed 4 bases and J 5 bases; nucleotides not matched to a gene: 4. CDR3 residues: CASSRQGLNEKLFF. The CDR3 DNA sequence: TGTGCCAGTAGTAGACAGGGTCTCAATGAAAAACTGTTTTTT.

The rearrangement joins TRBV19 to TRBJ1-1, with a possible D match to TRBD1 (5 bases). The V end was cut by 3 bases, the J end by 1 base, with 6 bases between. CDR3 length: 13 residues. Germline values: CDR1 LNHDA, CDR2 SQIVND (reference sequence). The CDR3 nucleotides read TGTGCCAGTAGTATGGGGCAGAACACTGAAGCTTTCTTT. This encodes CASSMGQNTEAFF.

The chain combines TRBV6-1 with TRBJ1-5, with D unclear. The CDR3 totals 19 residues. V was shortened by 2 bases and J by 8 bases, with 28 bases between the two germline ends. The germline V gene has CDR1 MNHNS and CDR2 SASEGT. CDR3 DNA: TGTGCCAGCAGTGAAAATTGGGGTCTAGCTAGAGCGAAAACGGAGCCCCAGCATTTT. Its translation: CASSENWGLARAKTEPQHF.

The rearrangement links TRBV19 to TRBJ1-1; D not resolved. V dropped 7 bases and J dropped 1 base, with 10 bases sitting between them. Germline lookup yields CDR1 LNHDA and CDR2 SQIVND (reference sequence). This CDR3 comprises 13 residues. The CDR3 is CASIGQPNTEAFF. In DNA, the CDR3 is TGTGCCAGTATCGGCCAGCCGAACACTGAAGCTTTCTTT.

V and J are TRBV6-4 and TRBJ2-2; 8 nucleotides agree with TRBD1. V dropped 8 bases and J dropped 1; count of bases not matched to a gene: 3. The CDR3 spans 14 residues. CDR1 and CDR2 (germline): MRHNA, SNTAGT. The CDR3 sequence is CASRDRRNTGELFF. DNA of the CDR3: TGTGCCAGCCGGGACAGGAGGAACACCGGGGAGCTGTTTTTT.

The rearrangement joins TRBV7-9 to TRBJ2-7, with a possible D match to TRBD1 (7 bases). This CDR3 contains 17 residues. In germline, CDR1 is SEHNR, CDR2 FQNEAQ (reference sequence). V dropped 5 bases and J dropped 2 bases, with 22 bases sitting between them. Written as DNA, the CDR3 is TGTGCCAGCAGCCCCCGCGGTTGGAGGGACAGTACCTACGAGCAGTACTTC. Its translation: CASSPRGWRDSTYEQYF.

The V call is TRBV5-1, the J call TRBJ2-1; 10 bases fit TRBD1. CDR3 length equals 14 residues. Per the germline V gene, CDR1 is SGHRS and CDR2 is YFSETQ. V gave up 4 bases and J gave up 7 bases; unmatched junction bases: 5. CDR3 DNA sequence: TGCGCCAGCAGCACCGGACAGGGGGGGAATGAGCAGTTCTTC. It specifies CASSTGQGGNEQFF. The complete variable domain, with remaining parts taken from reference TRBV5-1 and TRBJ2-1, reads KAGVTQTPRYLIKTRGQQVTLSCSPISGHRSVSWYQQTPGQGLQFLFEYFSETQRNKGNFPGRFSGRQFSNSRSEMNVSTLELGDSALYLCASSTGQGGNEQFFGPGTRLTVL.

This chain joins TRBV30 and TRBJ1-1; TRBD1 is a possible D gene (5 bases). This CDR3 contains 12 residues. The germline CDR1 and CDR2 sequences are GTSNPN and SVGIG (reference sequence). The V end lost 2 bases, the J end lost 6 bases, and 10 bases lay between the germline ends. In DNA, the CDR3 is TGTGCCTGGAGTCTGGCGGGGGCTGAAGCTTTCTTT. Translating gives CAWSLAGAEAFF.

The chain couples TRBV6-2 or TRBV6-3 to TRBJ2-3; 8 positions agree with TRBD2. Germline V lookup: CDR1 MNHEY, CDR2 SVGEGT. The CDR3 consists of 16 residues. With 3 bases clipped from V and 1 base from J, the junction kept 6 bases outside the gene matches. CDR3 sequence (DNA): TGTGCCAGCAGTTATGGATTAGCGGGGCGCACAGATACGCAGTATTTT. The encoded protein is CASSYGLAGRTDTQYF.

This chain joins TRBV28 and TRBJ2-1; TRBD1 is a possible D gene (5 bases). Germline V gene sequence: CDR1 MDHEN, CDR2 SYDVKM. This CDR3 comprises 16 residues. V lost 7 bases, J lost 1 base, and 17 bases lay in between. The CDR3: CASTATTAKSYNEQFF. The CDR3 DNA follows: TGTGCCAGCACAGCCACGACAGCCAAATCCTACAATGAGCAGTTCTTC.